These 3 T cell receptor beta chains originate from one sample sequenced in a study of tumor-infiltrating lymphocytes in primary liver carcinoma. Germline DNA was also extracted, while the blood RNA originated from unsorted whole blood. The input was 450 to 550 ng total RNA; TCR beta cDNA was made from it with a constant-region primer. Library construction for TCR beta comprised three nested multiplex PCR rounds performed with slightly modified ARM-PCR. Amplification in the first two PCR rounds was performed using TRBV1-TRBV30 forward primers and a C-beta reverse primer for 9 to 11 cycles each. TCRdb itself ran the multiplex PCR reads through MiXCR, one entry per CDR3 protein. Of fewer than 350,000 distinct CDR3 sequences in the sample, about two thirds were seen once. Sequences were obtained from peripheral blood. The source of these receptors is a man aged 40-49 years with primary liver carcinoma and hepatitis B virus infection.

This clonotype has ten or more counts. The chain uses TRBV6-5 and TRBJ2-7; 7 positions match TRBD1. Germline V gene lookup returns CDR1 MNHEY and CDR2 SVGAGI. J was trimmed by 2 bases and V by 7 bases; bases with no gene match: 8. The CDR3 consists of 14 residues. This CDR3 reads CASKMTTGAYEQYF. Here the CDR3 DNA reads TGTGCCAGCAAGATGACTACAGGGGCCTACGAGCAGTACTTC.

The chain recombines TRBV7-9 with TRBJ2-1; no firm D call. V was shortened by 0 bases and J by 12 bases, with 9 bases between the two germline ends. CDR1 and CDR2 (germline): SEHNR, FQNEAQ (reference sequence). The CDR3 contains 12 residues. The CDR3 bases are TGTGCCAGCAGCTTAGCGGATTTAAGGCAGTTCTTC. Amino acids: CASSLADLRQFF.

This clonotype was counted many times. V usage is TRBV6-2 or TRBV6-3 and J usage is TRBJ1-2; 9 bases map to TRBD1. Germline CDR1 MNHEY, CDR2 SVGEGT. V dropped 2 bases and J dropped 8; count of bases not matched to a gene: 9. The CDR3 loop spans 15 amino acids. In DNA form, the CDR3 reads TGTGCCAGCAGTTACCAGGGACAGGGTTCGACCGGCTACACCTTC. This sequence encodes CASSYQGQGSTGYTF.